Below, 32 T cell receptor beta chains from the same sample are listed, as sequenced in a study of T cells in Graves' hyperthyroidism and ophthalmopathy. TCR beta CDR3 sequences were amplified from RNA transcripts. The HTBI primer set was used in a first-round RT-PCR of the TCR CDR3. TCRdb re-derived calls from the multiplex PCR reads in MiXCR, one entry per CDR3 protein. Among around 200,000 distinct CDR3 sequences listed, 15% to 20% were seen once. The specimen sequenced was blood. All receptors come from a woman between 50 and 59 years old with Graves' hyperthyroidism.

This clonotype was seen ten or more times. CDR3 nucleotides: TGTGCCAGCAGTTGGGGGCCTACAGGGACCGATCAGCCCCAGCATTTT. It specifies CASSWGPTGTDQPQHF. V is TRBV28 and J is TRBJ1-5; D perhaps matches TRBD1 (6 bases). Trimming shortened V by 4 bases and J by 5 bases, and 18 bases separated the two germline ends. CDR3 size: 16 residues. The germline V gene encodes CDR1 MDHEN and CDR2 SYDVKM.

The gene calls are TRBV6-6 and TRBJ2-5; D is unclear. Trimming shortened V by 0 bases and J by 3 bases, and 5 bases separated the two germline ends. The CDR3 runs 13 residues. Germline V CDR1 and CDR2: MNHNY, SVGAGI (reference sequence). The CDR3 nucleotides are TGTGCCAGCAGTTACTCGAGGAAAGAGACCCAGTACTTC. Amino acids: CASSYSRKETQYF.

This clonotype has a handful of counts. The rearrangement uses TRBV7-9 and TRBJ1-6; 7 bases line up with TRBD1. CDR3 length: 14 amino acids. Germline V gene sequence: CDR1 SEHNR, CDR2 FQNEAQ (reference sequence). V gave up 1 base and J gave up 7 bases; unmatched junction bases: 1. The CDR3 spells CASSLVQGNSPLHF. DNA of the CDR3: TGTGCCAGCAGCTTAGTACAGGGGAATTCACCCCTCCACTTT.

This clonotype showed up many times. The chain links TRBV5-6 to TRBJ2-7; a weak D match, TRBD2 (6 bases). The V and J ends lost 0 bases and 3 bases respectively, with 13 bases between them. The germline V gene has CDR1 SGHDT and CDR2 YYEEEE. CDR3 size: 15 residues. CDR3 sequence reads: CASSLEAGPDYEQYF. In nucleotides, the CDR3 is TGTGCCAGCAGCTTGGAGGCGGGGCCTGACTACGAGCAGTACTTC.

This clonotype was detected many times. The chain carries TRBV7-9 and TRBJ2-7, with 7 bases identical to TRBD1. The CDR3 loop spans 14 amino acids. The germline CDR1 and CDR2 sequences are SEHNR and FQNEAQ (reference sequence). V lost 5 bases, J lost 4 bases, and 8 bases stayed unmatched. The CDR3 sequence is CASSRDSDSYEQYF. DNA of the CDR3: TGTGCCAGCAGCCGGGACAGCGACTCGTACGAGCAGTACTTC.

There are many counts of this clonotype. The chain couples TRBV7-8 to TRBJ1-1, with a possible D match to TRBD1 (6 bases). Germline V gene sequence: CDR1 SGHVS, CDR2 FQNEAQ. Trimming left V 4 bases short and J 3 bases short, with 9 bases between. CDR3 length: 13 residues. The CDR3 loop reads CASSSQGYTEAFF. The CDR3, as DNA: TGTGCCAGCAGCTCTCAGGGGTACACTGAAGCTTTCTTT.

This clonotype was recorded only once. This may arise from a read error, as a much more abundant clone is one base away. The chain has TRBV20-1 and TRBJ2-7, with TRBD2 as a possible D gene (6 bases). Germline CDR1 is DFQATT and CDR2 is SNEGSKA (reference sequence). This CDR3 comprises 13 residues. CDR3 nucleotide sequence: TGCAGTGCTAGGCCTAGCGCGGGCTACGAGCAGTGCTTC. It yields the protein CSARPSAGYEQCF.

The rearrangement joins TRBV7-2 to TRBJ2-2; no definite D call. The DNA end favors TRBJ1-1, so the J call may be wrong. The germline gives CDR1 SGHTA, CDR2 FQGNSA. The CDR3 totals 15 residues. The CDR3 DNA is TGTGCCAGCAGCTTAGCGTCGGTGGGGATTTCTGGAGCTTTCTTT. It is translated as CASSLASVGISGAFF.

This clonotype has ten or more counts. The V gene is TRBV6-5, the J gene TRBJ2-3; D not resolved. Germline CDR1 and CDR2: MNHEY and SVGAGI. The CDR3 consists of 13 residues. Trimming took 0 bases from V and 11 from J, leaving 12 bases between them. The CDR3 region has the DNA TGTGCCAGCAGTTACTCTGAGCCTAGTCGGCAGTATTTT. Encoded protein: CASSYSEPSRQYF.

There are many counts of this clonotype. The genes are TRBV5-6 and TRBJ2-7; D may be TRBD2 (5 bases). Trimming took off 1 base at V and 3 bases at J, with 11 bases between the two ends. Looked up from germline, CDR1 is SGHDT and CDR2 is YYEEEE. This CDR3 has 14 residues. The CDR3 DNA is TGTGCCAGCAGCTTGTATGGACTCATCTACGAGCAGTACTTC. Protein product: CASSLYGLIYEQYF.

This clonotype occurred a few times. The V gene is TRBV27, the J gene TRBJ2-7; D gene ambiguous. CDR1 and CDR2 from the germline V gene are MNHEY and SMNVEV (reference sequence). This CDR3 has 10 amino acids. Trimming took 6 bases from V and 3 from J, leaving 3 bases between them. The CDR3 DNA sequence: TGTGCCAGCAGGGGCTACGAGCAGTACTTC. Protein: CASRGYEQYF.

This clonotype was seen at least ten times. The chain employs TRBV6-1 and TRBJ1-4, with 8 bases identical to TRBD1. Germline CDR1 MNHNS, CDR2 SASEGT. This CDR3 has 16 amino acids. V was pared by 6 bases and J by 5 bases, with 11 bases of the junction left unmatched. The CDR3 region is CASRPQGALRNEKLFF. The CDR3 region has the DNA TGTGCCAGCAGACCTCAGGGGGCTTTAAGGAATGAAAAACTGTTTTTT.

This clonotype has a handful of counts. The chain combines TRBV19 with TRBJ2-1; D could derive from TRBD1 or TRBD2 (5 bases each). The CDR3 contains 14 residues. Trimming shortened V by 5 bases and J by 7 bases, and 15 bases separated the two germline ends. Germline V CDR1 and CDR2: LNHDA, SQIVND (reference sequence). CDR3 loop: CASSDFLGTNEQFF. In DNA form, the CDR3 reads TGTGCCAGTAGTGACTTCCTAGGGACGAATGAGCAGTTCTTC.

The J gene is TRBJ1-1, the V gene TRBV6-2 or TRBV6-3; weak D call: TRBD1 (6 bases). The CDR3 spans 15 residues. V was shortened by 0 bases and J by 7 bases, with 15 bases between the two germline ends. CDR1 and CDR2 from the germline V gene are MNHEY and SVGEGT. The CDR3 DNA follows: TGTGCCAGCAGTTACTCGCGGGGAGGGGGGGTTGAAGCTTTCTTT. Its translation is CASSYSRGGGVEAFF.

This clonotype was seen ten or more times. J is TRBJ2-1 and V is TRBV6-5; unclear D gene. The CDR3 has 13 residues. V lost 1 base and J lost 11, with 12 bases in between. Germline CDR1 MNHEY, CDR2 SVGAGI. CDR3 sequence: CASSYYTETQQFF. CDR3 DNA: TGTGCCAGCAGTTACTACACAGAAACCCAGCAGTTCTTC.

There are a few counts of this clonotype. V usage is TRBV5-6 and J usage is TRBJ2-7; D call uncertain. CDR3 length: 16 residues. V was trimmed by 1 base and J by 0 bases, leaving 14 bases between them. The germline CDR1 and CDR2 sequences are SGHDT and YYEEEE. In DNA form, the CDR3 reads TGTGCCAGCAGCTTGCACGGCACTCAGAGCTCCTACGAGCAGTACTTC. Translation: CASSLHGTQSSYEQYF.

In this sample, this clonotype turned up many times. The V and J genes are TRBV27 and TRBJ1-2, with 8 bases that match TRBD1. The CDR3 has 15 residues. The V and J ends lost 2 bases and 0 bases, in that order; junction bases with no gene match: 2. Looked up from germline, CDR1 is MNHEY and CDR2 is SMNVEV (reference sequence). This CDR3 reads CASSLQGAANYGYTF. Written as DNA, the CDR3 is TGTGCCAGCAGTTTACAGGGGGCAGCTAACTATGGCTACACCTTC.

Remarks on this clonotype: Possible read error: a much larger clone is one base away. CDR3 DNA sequence: TGCAGTGCTAGGAATGATGAGCAGTTCTTC. This translates into CSARNDEQFF. The V gene is TRBV20-1, the J gene TRBJ2-1; D unclear. This CDR3 contains 10 residues. The V gene's germline CDR1 is DFQATT and CDR2 SNEGSKA (reference sequence). Trimming shortened V by 3 bases and J by 8 bases, and 5 bases separated the two germline ends.

This clonotype was detected a few times. The V and J genes are TRBV6-1 and TRBJ2-3; 7 nucleotides agree with TRBD1. The CDR3 totals 15 residues. With 5 bases clipped from V and 6 bases from J, the junction kept 11 bases outside the gene matches. Germline CDR1 MNHNS, CDR2 SASEGT. The CDR3 region has the DNA TGTGCCAGCAGTTTGACAGGGATGTCCGCGGATACGCAGTATTTT. It specifies CASSLTGMSADTQYF.

V gene TRBV11-2 combines with J gene TRBJ2-5; D not certain. The ends were cut back, 3 bases at V and 4 bases at J, with 9 bases in the middle. The CDR3 sequence is 13 residues long. Germline CDR1 SGHAT, CDR2 FQNNGV. As DNA, the CDR3 is TGTGCCAGCAGCTTTAGCCCGGTAGAGACCCAGTACTTC. Its protein product is CASSFSPVETQYF.

This clonotype was seen many times. The chain is built from TRBV19 and TRBJ1-5, with TRBD1 as a possible D gene (5 bases). The germline CDR1 and CDR2 sequences are LNHDA and SQIVND (reference sequence). The CDR3 consists of 16 residues. Trimming cost V 4 bases and J 1 base, with 14 bases left between them. The CDR3 coding sequence is TGTGCCAGTAGTACGTACGGGGGACGGAGCAATCAGCCCCAGCATTTT. This gives the protein CASSTYGGRSNQPQHF.

This clonotype was seen many times. The chain couples TRBV6-1 to TRBJ2-1; D might be TRBD1 or TRBD2, each matching 5 bases. Germline CDR1 is MNHNS and CDR2 is SASEGT. This CDR3 is 15 amino acids long. Trimming removed 6 bases from V and 2 bases from J, with 14 bases in between. CDR3 DNA sequence: TGTGCCAGCAGGAATCAGGGAGTTGCCTACAATGAGCAGTTCTTC. It yields the protein CASRNQGVAYNEQFF.

This clonotype has a count of ten or more. V usage is TRBV6-2 or TRBV6-3 and J usage is TRBJ1-5; 12 bases map to TRBD1. Looked up from germline, CDR1 is MNHEY and CDR2 is SVGEGT. The V and J ends lost 6 bases and 7 bases, in that order; junction bases with no gene match: 10. The CDR3 loop spans 16 amino acids. The CDR3 spells CASRSGTGGSGQPQHF. The DNA of the CDR3 is TGTGCCAGCAGGTCCGGGACAGGGGGCTCAGGGCAGCCCCAGCATTTT.

This clonotype was recorded at least ten times. Sequence at one end of the junction differs from germline and may be a read error. The J gene is TRBJ2-1, the V gene TRBV5-1; a weak D match, TRBD1 (9 bases). This CDR3 is built from 16 residues. The germline CDR1 and CDR2 sequences are SGHRS and YFSETQ. The CDR3, as DNA: TGCGCCAGCAGGTTGGCGGGGGGACAGGGCAACAATGAGCAGTTCTTC. Amino acids: CASRLAGGQGNNEQFF. The full variable domain, in which reference TRBV5-1 and TRBJ2-1 provide the parts outside the CDR3, is KAGVTQTPRYLIKTRGQQVTLSCSPISGHRSVSWYQQTPGQGLQFLFEYFSETQRNKGNFPGRFSGRQFSNSRSEMNVSTLELGDSALYLCASRLAGGQGNNEQFFGPGTRLTVL.

The table lists this clonotype with many counts. The gene calls are TRBV5-1 and TRBJ1-2; 7 bases align to TRBD1. The CDR3 has 15 residues. CDR1 SGHRS and CDR2 YFSETQ come from the germline V gene. J lost 3 bases, V lost 4 bases, and 9 bases had no gene match. CDR3 nucleotide sequence: TGCGCCAGCAGCGGCGACAGGGAGGAAGACTATGGCTACACCTTC. Protein product: CASSGDREEDYGYTF.

This clonotype was detected ten times or more. The rearrangement joins TRBV7-9 to TRBJ1-1; D ambiguous. This CDR3 region has 12 residues. V lost 5 bases to trimming and J lost 7 bases, with 11 bases between them. CDR1 and CDR2 from the germline V gene are SEHNR and FQNEAQ (reference sequence). CDR3 region: CASSPSAGEAFF. Written as DNA, the CDR3 is TGTGCCAGCAGCCCCTCGGCGGGTGAAGCTTTCTTT.

This clonotype was observed at least ten times. The gene calls are TRBV24-1 and TRBJ2-7; no clear D. The CDR3 loop spans 13 amino acids. Germline values: CDR1 KGHDR, CDR2 SFDVKD. Trimming shortened V by 7 bases and J by 2 bases, and 11 bases separated the two germline ends. CDR3 DNA: TGTGCCACCAGCTCCACTGCAGCCTACGAGCAGTACTTC. Protein product: CATSSTAAYEQYF.

This clonotype was counted only a few times. The chain carries TRBV6-1 and TRBJ2-3, with TRBD2 matching 9 bases. The germline V gene has CDR1 MNHNS and CDR2 SASEGT. V was clipped by 2 bases and J by 0 bases; unmatched bases: 18. The CDR3 is 21 amino acids. The CDR3 nucleotides are TGTGCCAGCAGTGAATTTGACAGCGGGGGGTTGTTCCTTACTAGCACAGATACGCAGTATTTT. This translates into CASSEFDSGGLFLTSTDTQYF.

This clonotype was recorded a few times. The chain is built from TRBV9 and TRBJ1-1; 7 nucleotides match TRBD1. Per germline, CDR1 SGDLS and CDR2 YYNGEE. V shed 1 base, J shed 1 base, and the junction held 13 bases outside the gene matches. The CDR3 runs 18 residues. DNA of the CDR3: TGTGCCAGCAGCGTAACTTCTGGAGTGACAGGGTGGAACACTGAAGCTTTCTTT. The encoded protein is CASSVTSGVTGWNTEAFF.

This clonotype was seen at least ten times. This chain links TRBV7-9 with TRBJ1-2, with D unresolved. The CDR3 runs 13 residues. V gave up 0 bases and J gave up 8 bases, with 10 bases separating them. CDR1 is SEHNR, CDR2 FQNEAQ, per germline (reference sequence). The DNA of the CDR3 is TGTGCCAGCAGCTTAGCAGTTGCTGCGGGCTACACCTTC. This codes for CASSLAVAAGYTF.

This clonotype showed up many times. The chain links TRBV19 to TRBJ1-5, with a tentative D call TRBD1 (5 bases). V was cut by 9 bases and J by 9 bases, with 21 bases left in between. The V gene's germline CDR1 is LNHDA and CDR2 SQIVND (reference sequence). This CDR3 contains 14 residues. CDR3 sequence (DNA): TGTGCCAGCACAGGTGGGACCCTCCAAGGGCCCCAGCATTTT. Its translation: CASTGGTLQGPQHF.

J is TRBJ2-7 and V is TRBV2, with D tentatively TRBD1 (8 bases). This CDR3 comprises 14 residues. V lost 6 bases and J lost 3, with 15 bases in between. The V gene's germline CDR1 is SNHLY and CDR2 FYNNEI. In nucleotides, the CDR3 is TGTGCCAGCAGGGGGGGGACAGGATTCTACGAGCAGTACTTC. Its translation: CASRGGTGFYEQYF.